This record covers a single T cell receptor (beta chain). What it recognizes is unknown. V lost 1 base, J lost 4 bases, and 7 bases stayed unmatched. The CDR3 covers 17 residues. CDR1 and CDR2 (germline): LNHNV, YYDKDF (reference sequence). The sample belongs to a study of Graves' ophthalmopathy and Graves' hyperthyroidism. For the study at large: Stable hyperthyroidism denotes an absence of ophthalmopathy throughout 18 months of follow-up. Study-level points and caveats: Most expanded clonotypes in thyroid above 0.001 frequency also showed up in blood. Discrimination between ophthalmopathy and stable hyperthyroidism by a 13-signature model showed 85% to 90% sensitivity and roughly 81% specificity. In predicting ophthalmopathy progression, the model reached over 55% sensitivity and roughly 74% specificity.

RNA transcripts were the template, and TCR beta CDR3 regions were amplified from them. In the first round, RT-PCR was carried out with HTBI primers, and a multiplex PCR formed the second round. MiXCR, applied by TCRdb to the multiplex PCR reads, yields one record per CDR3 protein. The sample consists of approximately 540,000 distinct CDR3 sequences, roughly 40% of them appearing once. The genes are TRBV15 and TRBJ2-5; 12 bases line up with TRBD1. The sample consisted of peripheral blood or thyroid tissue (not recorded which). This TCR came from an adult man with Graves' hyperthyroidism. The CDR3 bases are TGTGCCACCAGCAGAGGGTGGGGGACAGGGGGCGGAGAGACCCAGTACTTC. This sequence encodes CATSRGWGTGGGETQYF.